This T cell receptor (beta chain) originates from a study of blood T cell repertoires in COVID-19. Germline CDR1 reads GTSNPN; CDR2 reads SVGIG (reference sequence). V was pared by 1 base and J by 8 bases, with 12 bases between. This CDR3 region has 13 residues. Either two negative PCRs, clearance, or symptom resolution qualified Cohort 3 donors as recovered. In the original analysis: Estimated nucleated cell counts came from reference gene primer amplification. The assay was immunoSEQ multiplex PCR, and TCRdb's table has in-frame clones only and misses some. That table is the source of V, J and clone size, and D and trimming were worked out from the DNA. The sample lists roughly 300,000 clones, about 89% seen once, with less than 6% in the top ten.

The sequencing sample was made of PBMCs or T cells enriched from blood (not recorded which). The J gene is TRBJ1-3, the V gene TRBV30; D not certain. The sequence was collected from a woman aged 25 to 39 who had recovered from COVID-19. The CDR3 DNA sequence: TGTGCCTGGAGTGGGGGTGACGGGGACACCATATATTTT. Encoded protein: CAWSGGDGDTIYF.